Presented here are 2 T cell receptor beta chains from one specimen sequenced in a study of cytomegalovirus exposure and HLA in healthy donors. The PCR was carried out with 60 Vbeta primers and 13 Jbeta primers. Using immunoSEQ multiplex PCR, the repertoire was profiled, and TCRdb retains in-frame clones only, with some absent. The table records some 45,000 clones, about nine tenths of them present only once. Sequencing input: PBMCs. These receptor sequences come from a woman in her forties in good health and CMV-seropositive.

This chain connects TRBV28 to TRBJ2-2, with TRBD2 matching over 10 bases. Germline values: CDR1 MDHEN, CDR2 SYDVKM. This CDR3 has 16 residues. After removal of 5 bases from V and 1 base from J, the junction contained 4 bases not matched to a gene. The CDR3 DNA follows: TGTGCCAGCAGTCCATGGACTAGCGGGAACACCGGGGAGCTGTTTTTT. Translation: CASSPWTSGNTGELFF.

The chain combines TRBV27 with TRBJ2-1; D perhaps matches TRBD1 (5 bases). CDR1 and CDR2 from the germline V gene are MNHEY and SMNVEV (reference sequence). V was clipped by 7 bases and J by 6 bases, with 16 bases between them. The CDR3 extends over 14 amino acids. In DNA form, the CDR3 reads TGTGCCAGCACCGATTTCATAGGGGTCAATGAGCAGTTCTTC. Encoded protein: CASTDFIGVNEQFF.